One sample yielded the 21 T cell receptor beta chains listed below, sequenced in a study of a mutant IDH1 vaccine in newly diagnosed glioma. Antigens of these TCRs are unknown. Assay: immunoSEQ multiplex PCR; the TCRdb copy retains only in-frame clones and omits some. The profile shows approximately 50,000 clones, over 80% of them singletons. The sample's time point: week 23, last vaccination. It was 300 ug of mutant IDH1 20-mer peptide that made up each vaccine dose, given with topical imiquimod. The starting material was PBMCs, obtained from a glioma patient whose treatment included an IDH1 peptide vaccine. These receptor sequences come from a man aged 35-49 years with glioma.

This clone was recorded only once. The chain couples TRBV20-1 to TRBJ2-5; D gene uncertain. V lost 7 bases and J lost 4, with 4 bases in between. CDR1 is DFQATT, CDR2 SNEGSKA, per germline (reference sequence). The CDR3 totals 9 residues. CDR3 loop: CSVGETQYF. The CDR3 DNA reads TGCAGTGTTGGAGAGACCCAGTACTTC.

This sequence joins TRBV28 and TRBJ1-1; 8 positions agree with TRBD1. Germline V lookup: CDR1 MDHEN, CDR2 SYDVKM. This CDR3 is 16 amino acids long. The V gene end was trimmed by 3 bases and the J gene end by 0 bases; junction bases not matched to a gene: 6. In nucleotides, the CDR3 is TGTGCCAGCAGTTTCCTCCGGACAGGGATGAACACTGAAGCTTTCTTT. Protein sequence: CASSFLRTGMNTEAFF.

The chain joins TRBV9 to TRBJ1-1; D is undetermined. CDR3 size: 14 residues. In germline, CDR1 is SGDLS, CDR2 YYNGEE. Deletions cut 0 bases from V and 1 base from J, with 7 bases between. Written as DNA, the CDR3 is TGTGCCAGCAGCGTAGACCCACAGAACACTGAAGCTTTCTTT. This encodes CASSVDPQNTEAFF.

The chain is built from TRBV7-9 and TRBJ1-5; no clear D. Germline CDR1 reads SEHNR; CDR2 reads FQNEAQ (reference sequence). V dropped 5 bases and J dropped 4 bases, with 21 bases sitting between them. The CDR3 covers 17 residues. The DNA for the CDR3 is TGTGCCAGCAGCCGTCCGGCCCGGCCAGCACAAAATCAGCCCCAGCATTTT. It is translated as CASSRPARPAQNQPQHF. The whole variable domain, filled in from reference TRBV7-9 and TRBJ1-5, reads DTGVSQNPRHKITKRGQNVTFRCDPISEHNRLYWYRQTLGQGPEFLTYFQNEAQLEKSRLLSDRFSAERPKGSFSTLEIQRTEQGDSAMYLCASSRPARPAQNQPQHFGDGTRLSIL.

The rearrangement joins TRBV5-1 to TRBJ2-7, with D perhaps TRBD1 (6 bases). The germline V and J ends were trimmed by 5 bases and 2 bases, with 14 bases remaining between them. The CDR3 totals 14 residues. CDR1 and CDR2 from the germline V gene are SGHRS and YFSETQ. CDR3 sequence (DNA): TGCGCCAGCAGGTTCATGGACAGTACCTACGAGCAGTACTTC. Translation: CASRFMDSTYEQYF.

A word on this clone: Compared with germline, one end of the junction differs, possibly owing to a read error. The chain joins TRBV29-1 to TRBJ2-1; TRBD2 is a possible D gene (5 bases). The germline V gene has CDR1 SQVTM and CDR2 ANQGSEA. This CDR3 is built from 9 residues. The chain's CDR3 is CSVSGNEVF. CDR3 nucleotide sequence: TGCAGCGTTTCCGGGAACGAGGTCTTC.

The V and J genes are TRBV10-2 and TRBJ1-1, with unresolved D. CDR3 length: 13 amino acids. Germline values: CDR1 WSHSY, CDR2 SAAADI. V was clipped by 8 bases and J by 1 base, with 11 bases between them. CDR3 nucleotide sequence: TGCGCCAGCGTGGCTGCCAAGAACACTGAAGCTTTCTTT. Its protein product is CASVAAKNTEAFF.

This clone has a single count. The chain combines TRBV6-1 with TRBJ1-1, with a weak D call TRBD1 (5 bases). This CDR3 has 14 amino acids. Germline loops: CDR1 MNHNS, CDR2 SASEGT. Trimming removed 6 bases at V and 4 bases at J, with 15 bases between. CDR3 coding DNA: TGTGCCAGCAGGACAGTGTTCTTGAGCACTGAAGCTTTCTTT. Translating it yields CASRTVFLSTEAFF.

V gene TRBV5-1 combines with J gene TRBJ2-2; no clear D. Looked up from germline, CDR1 is SGHRS and CDR2 is YFSETQ. This CDR3 has 12 amino acids. V shed 4 bases and J shed 7 bases, with 8 bases lying between them. The DNA for the CDR3 is TGCGCCAGCAGCAGTGGTGACGGGGAGCTGTTTTTT. Amino acid sequence: CASSSGDGELFF. Supplemented by reference TRBV5-1 and TRBJ2-2, the full variable domain reads KAGVTQTPRYLIKTRGQQVTLSCSPISGHRSVSWYQQTPGQGLQFLFEYFSETQRNKGNFPGRFSGRQFSNSRSEMNVSTLELGDSALYLCASSSGDGELFFGEGSRLTVL.

This chain joins TRBV10-3 and TRBJ2-7, with D perhaps assigned TRBD1 or TRBD2 (5 bases each). V lost 10 bases, J lost 0 bases, and 10 bases lay in between. The CDR3 consists of 12 residues. Germline V gives CDR1 ENHRY, CDR2 SYGVKD. CDR3 sequence: CATRDGSYEQYF. CDR3 sequence (DNA): TGTGCCACCCGGGACGGCTCCTACGAGCAGTACTTC.

V is TRBV9 and J is TRBJ1-5, with D possibly TRBD1 on 5 matching bases. The CDR3 has 15 amino acids. V was shortened by 3 bases and J by 4 bases, with 14 bases between the two germline ends. Germline V gives CDR1 SGDLS, CDR2 YYNGEE. CDR3: CASSASPGVNQPQHF. In DNA form, the CDR3 reads TGTGCCAGCAGCGCGAGTCCGGGGGTTAATCAGCCCCAGCATTTT.

The V gene is TRBV15, the J gene TRBJ2-3; unclear D gene. This CDR3 has 14 residues. Germline V CDR1 and CDR2: LNHNV, YYDKDF (reference sequence). The V and J ends lost 0 bases and 7 bases respectively, with 11 bases between them. CDR3 sequence reads: CATSRDLNLNTQYF. In DNA, the CDR3 is TGTGCCACCAGCAGAGATCTTAATTTAAATACGCAGTATTTT.

Only one count was recorded for this clone. J is TRBJ1-1 and V is TRBV19; 10 positions agree with TRBD1. The ends lost 3 bases at V and 5 bases at J; junction bases unmatched: 6. CDR1 and CDR2 (germline): LNHDA, SQIVND (reference sequence). The CDR3 covers 15 residues. The CDR3 sequence is CASSMGDRGWTEAFF. The CDR3 coding sequence is TGTGCCAGTAGTATGGGGGACAGGGGATGGACTGAAGCTTTCTTT.

The chain is built from TRBV6-1 and TRBJ2-1; 8 bases match TRBD2. This CDR3 spans 13 amino acids. CDR1 and CDR2 (germline): MNHNS, SASEGT. V shed 4 bases, J shed 7 bases, and the junction held 3 bases outside the gene matches. The CDR3 spells CASSVSGSNEQFF. CDR3 bases: TGTGCCAGCAGTGTCAGCGGGAGTAATGAGCAGTTCTTC.

This sequence joins TRBV19 and TRBJ1-5; 9 bases agree with TRBD1. Germline V gives CDR1 LNHDA, CDR2 SQIVND (reference sequence). V shed 6 bases, J shed 2 bases, and the junction held 5 bases outside the gene matches. The CDR3 totals 15 residues. The CDR3 DNA reads as TGTGCCAGTAGACCAGGGACAGGGCGCAATCAGCCCCAGCATTTT. Its protein is CASRPGTGRNQPQHF.

This clone occurred a few times. The chain employs TRBV18 and TRBJ1-5, with D unresolved. Germline V gene data show CDR1 as KGHSH and CDR2 as LQKENI. There are 14 residues in the CDR3. V shed 2 bases and J shed 4 bases, with 9 bases lying between them. As DNA, the CDR3 is TGTGCCAGCTCACCAGGAGGGCGAAATCAGCCCCAGCATTTT. It codes for CASSPGGRNQPQHF. Using reference TRBV18 and TRBJ1-5 for the parts outside the CDR3, the full variable domain is NAGVMQNPRHLVRRRGQEARLRCSPMKGHSHVYWYRQLPEEGLKFMVYLQKENIIDESGMPKERFSAEFPKEGPSILRIQQVVRGDSAAYFCASSPGGRNQPQHFGDGTRLSIL.

This clone occurred once. The chain carries TRBV19 and TRBJ2-1; 9 bases map to TRBD2. The CDR3 spans 16 residues. CDR1 and CDR2 from the germline V gene are LNHDA and SQIVND (reference sequence). Trimming cost V 3 bases and J 5 bases; bases outside gene matches: 8. As DNA, the CDR3 is TGTGCCAGTAGTATTTCTCGCGGGAGGGGCAACAATGAGCAGTTCTTC. Amino acids: CASSISRGRGNNEQFF.

The V and J genes are TRBV10-3 and TRBJ2-7; TRBD2 matches at 8 bases. V lost 0 bases to trimming and J lost 4 bases; unmatched junction nucleotides: 11. Germline values: CDR1 ENHRY, CDR2 SYGVKD. This CDR3 has 17 amino acids. CDR3 protein: CAISESRIAGGRYEQYF. In nucleotides, the CDR3 is TGTGCCATCAGTGAGTCGAGAATCGCGGGAGGTAGGTACGAGCAGTACTTC.

The chain uses TRBV7-9 and TRBJ2-3, with D possibly being TRBD2 (7 bases). The CDR3 spans 16 residues. V dropped 5 bases and J dropped 1 base, with 16 bases sitting between them. The germline gives CDR1 SEHNR, CDR2 FQNEAQ (reference sequence). DNA for the CDR3: TGTGCCAGCAGCCCGGGGGGCGGGAGCGGCACAGATACGCAGTATTTT. It is translated as CASSPGGGSGTDTQYF.

J is TRBJ2-1 and V is TRBV7-9; 8 nucleotides line up with TRBD2. CDR3 size: 16 residues. Per germline, CDR1 SEHNR and CDR2 FQNEAQ (reference sequence). Unmatched junction bases numbered 17, after V lost 4 bases and J lost 12 bases. CDR3 DNA: TGTGCCAGCAGCTCTGGATCGGGACTAGACCTAAGAAGGCAGTTCTTC. It codes for CASSSGSGLDLRRQFF.

The V call is TRBV14, the J call TRBJ1-4, with TRBD1 matching over 8 bases. The CDR3 covers 14 residues. V gave up 2 bases and J gave up 5 bases; unmatched junction bases: 1. CDR1 and CDR2 from the germline V gene are SGHDN and FVKESK. The CDR3 DNA sequence: TGTGCCAGCAGCCAAAGGACAGGGAATGAAAAACTGTTTTTT. Its protein is CASSQRTGNEKLFF.